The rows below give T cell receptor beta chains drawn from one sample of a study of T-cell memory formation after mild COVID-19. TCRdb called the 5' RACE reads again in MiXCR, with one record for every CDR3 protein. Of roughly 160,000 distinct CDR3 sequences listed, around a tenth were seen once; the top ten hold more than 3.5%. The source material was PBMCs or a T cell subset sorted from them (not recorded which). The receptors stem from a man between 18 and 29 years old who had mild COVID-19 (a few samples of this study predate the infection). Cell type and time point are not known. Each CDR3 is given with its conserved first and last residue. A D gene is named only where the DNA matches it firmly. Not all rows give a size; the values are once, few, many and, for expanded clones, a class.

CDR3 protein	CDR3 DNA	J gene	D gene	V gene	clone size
CASSHDRYQPQHF	TGCGCCAGCAGCCACGACAGGTATCAGCCCCAGCATTTT	TRBJ1-5	-	TRBV4-1	few
CASSGSQGTQYF	TGTGCCAGCAGTGGATCACAGGGAACGCAGTATTTT	TRBJ2-3	-	TRBV11-2	-
CASSYSRTSSTDTQYF	TGTGCCAGCAGTTACTCGAGGACTTCTAGCACAGATACGCAGTATTTT	TRBJ2-3	-	TRBV6-2/TRBV6-3	-
CASSYGMGASYGYTF	TGTGCCAGCAGTTACGGTATGGGGGCCAGCTATGGCTACACCTTC	TRBJ1-2	-	TRBV6-5	-
CASSQGPGGPYNSPLHF	TGTGCCAGCAGCCAAGGGCCAGGGGGCCCCTATAATTCACCCCTCCACTTT	TRBJ1-6	TRBD1	TRBV3-1	-
CASSYSGLTGGYTF	TGTGCCAGCAGTTACTCCGGCTTAACTGGGGGCTACACCTTC	TRBJ1-2	-	TRBV6-5	many
CASSSQGTQYF	TGTGCCAGCAGCTCACAGGGGACGCAGTATTTT	TRBJ2-3	TRBD1	TRBV7-2	few
CASSYAGTALNTEAFF	TGCGCCAGCAGCTATGCCGGGACAGCCCTGAACACTGAAGCTTTCTTT	TRBJ1-1	TRBD1	TRBV5-1	-
CASSFWGRGGYTF	TGTGCCAGCAGTTTCTGGGGGCGCGGTGGCTACACCTTC	TRBJ1-2	-	TRBV28	few
CATSPAGNRETQYF	TGTGCCACCAGCCCTGCAGGGAACCGAGAGACCCAGTACTTC	TRBJ2-5	-	TRBV24-1	-
CASTADSYNEQFF	TGCGCCAGCACTGCGGACTCCTACAATGAGCAGTTCTTC	TRBJ2-1	-	TRBV5-1	many
CASSQTSVGGDTQYF	TGTGCCAGCAGCCAGACGTCAGTTGGGGGAGATACGCAGTATTTT	TRBJ2-3	-	TRBV3-1	-
CASSLVRVSGYTF	TGTGCCAGCAGCTTAGTCAGGGTGTCTGGCTACACCTTC	TRBJ1-2	-	TRBV11-2	-
CASSEQGGQRDSPLHF	TGTGCCAGCAGTGAACAGGGGGGACAGAGAGATTCACCCCTCCACTTT	TRBJ1-6	TRBD1	TRBV25-1	-
CASSVAGSPVHTF	TGTGCCAGCAGCGTAGCCGGGTCCCCGGTACACACCTTC	TRBJ1-2	-	TRBV6-5	few
CASSYAGTAALEGYTF	TGTGCCAGCAGTTACGCCGGGACAGCGGCGTTAGAGGGCTACACCTTC	TRBJ1-2	TRBD1	TRBV12-3/TRBV12-4	-
CASSFTQGTEQYF	TGCGCCAGCAGCTTTACACAGGGGACCGAGCAGTACTTC	TRBJ2-7	TRBD1	TRBV5-1	-
CASSFLGVGDTEAFF	TGTGCCAGCAGTTTCCTGGGGGTCGGGGACACTGAAGCTTTCTTT	TRBJ1-1	-	TRBV12-3/TRBV12-4	few
CSARESWGYGYTF	TGCAGTGCTAGAGAGTCCTGGGGCTATGGCTACACCTTC	TRBJ1-2	-	TRBV20-1	-
CASSLLAGAFTGELFF	TGTGCCAGCAGCTTACTAGCGGGGGCGTTCACCGGGGAGCTGTTTTTT	TRBJ2-2	TRBD2	TRBV11-2	many
CASREGAINQPQHF	TGTGCCAGCAGGGAAGGCGCCATCAATCAGCCCCAGCATTTT	TRBJ1-5	-	TRBV2	-
CASSLQALAKNIQYF	TGTGCCAGCAGCTTACAGGCCCTAGCCAAAAACATTCAGTACTTC	TRBJ2-4	-	TRBV7-2	few
CSARSAGANTGELFF	TGCAGTGCTAGATCAGCGGGGGCGAACACCGGGGAGCTGTTTTTT	TRBJ2-2	TRBD2	TRBV20-1	few
CSAARGGYGYGYTF	TGCAGTGCAGCCCGCGGGGGATACGGCTATGGCTACACCTTC	TRBJ1-2	-	TRBV20-1	-
CASRGTAAESAEAFF	TGCGCCAGCCGAGGGACAGCCGCTGAGAGTGCTGAAGCTTTCTTT	TRBJ1-1	TRBD1	TRBV5-1	few
CSALKGIYEQYF	TGCAGTGCCCTTAAAGGGATCTACGAGCAGTACTTC	TRBJ2-7	-	TRBV20-1	-
CASRMTAGRENIQYF	TGTGCCAGCAGGATGACCGCAGGGCGAGAAAACATTCAGTACTTC	TRBJ2-4	-	TRBV6-5	many
CASSFRAYGELFF	TGTGCCAGCAGCTTTAGGGCTTACGGGGAGCTGTTTTTT	TRBJ2-2	-	TRBV7-2	-
CSVSHGGVAEAFF	TGCAGCGTCTCACATGGGGGAGTGGCTGAAGCTTTCTTT	TRBJ1-1	-	TRBV29-1	few
CASSVDQETQYF	TGCGCCAGCAGCGTGGACCAAGAGACCCAGTACTTC	TRBJ2-5	-	TRBV5-1	few
CASSYLDGNYGYTF	TGTGCCAGCAGTTACTTGGACGGCAACTATGGCTACACCTTC	TRBJ1-2	-	TRBV6-6	few
CASSGQLRGAKNIQYF	TGTGCCAGCAGCGGCCAGTTGCGAGGAGCCAAAAACATTCAGTACTTC	TRBJ2-4	-	TRBV7-2	-
CASSRGLAGANEQFF	TGTGCCAGTAGCCGTGGACTAGCGGGGGCGAATGAGCAGTTCTTC	TRBJ2-1	TRBD2	TRBV19	few
CASRYATGSIQYF	TGTGCCAGCAGATATGCGACAGGGAGCATTCAGTACTTC	TRBJ2-4	TRBD1	TRBV28	-
CASSLRKAGPNTGELFF	TGTGCCAGCAGCTTAAGAAAGGCAGGTCCGAACACCGGGGAGCTGTTTTTT	TRBJ2-2	-	TRBV7-8	few
CSAQQGSSNYGYTF	TGCAGTGCCCAGCAGGGGTCCTCTAACTATGGCTACACCTTC	TRBJ1-2	-	TRBV20-1	-
CASSLYTGYNEQFF	TGCGCCAGCAGCTTGTACACAGGGTACAATGAGCAGTTCTTC	TRBJ2-1	-	TRBV5-1	many
CASSSDRSYNEQFF	TGTGCCAGCAGCTCGGACAGGAGCTACAATGAGCAGTTCTTC	TRBJ2-1	TRBD1	TRBV7-2	many
CASSPPSAFNYGYTF	TGTGCCAGCAGCCCGCCTTCAGCGTTTAACTATGGCTACACCTTC	TRBJ1-2	-	TRBV7-2	many
CSALAQNRDNYGYTF	TGCAGTGCCCTGGCCCAAAACAGGGATAACTATGGCTACACCTTC	TRBJ1-2	-	TRBV20-1	few
CAISEHIPNTGELFF	TGTGCCATCAGTGAGCACATCCCGAACACCGGGGAGCTGTTTTTT	TRBJ2-2	-	TRBV10-3	few
CASSRQGSTNEQFF	TGTGCCAGCAGTCGACAGGGATCTACGAATGAGCAGTTCTTC	TRBJ2-1	TRBD1	TRBV6-5	many
CASSLILAVNEQFF	TGTGCCAGCAGCTTGATACTAGCGGTCAATGAGCAGTTCTTC	TRBJ2-1	TRBD2	TRBV5-6	many
CASSPPRDRSWGGYTF	TGTGCCAGCAGTCCGCCCCGGGACAGGAGCTGGGGAGGCTACACCTTC	TRBJ1-2	TRBD1	TRBV12-3/TRBV12-4	few
CSATRQGPWEQYF	TGCAGTGCTACCCGACAGGGACCTTGGGAGCAGTACTTC	TRBJ2-7	TRBD1	TRBV20-1	-
CASSPTELNTEAFF	TGTGCCAGCAGCCCTACAGAGCTGAACACTGAAGCTTTCTTT	TRBJ1-1	-	TRBV3-2	many
CASSVASQSYEQYF	TGTGCCAGCAGCGTAGCTTCCCAGTCCTACGAGCAGTACTTC	TRBJ2-7	-	TRBV9	few
CASSYGFDIYQPQHF	TGTGCCAGCAGTTACGGGTTCGACATATATCAGCCCCAGCATTTT	TRBJ1-5	-	TRBV6-2/TRBV6-3	-
CASSPQVTGELFF	TGTGCCAGCAGCCCACAAGTCACCGGGGAGCTGTTTTTT	TRBJ2-2	-	TRBV7-9	many